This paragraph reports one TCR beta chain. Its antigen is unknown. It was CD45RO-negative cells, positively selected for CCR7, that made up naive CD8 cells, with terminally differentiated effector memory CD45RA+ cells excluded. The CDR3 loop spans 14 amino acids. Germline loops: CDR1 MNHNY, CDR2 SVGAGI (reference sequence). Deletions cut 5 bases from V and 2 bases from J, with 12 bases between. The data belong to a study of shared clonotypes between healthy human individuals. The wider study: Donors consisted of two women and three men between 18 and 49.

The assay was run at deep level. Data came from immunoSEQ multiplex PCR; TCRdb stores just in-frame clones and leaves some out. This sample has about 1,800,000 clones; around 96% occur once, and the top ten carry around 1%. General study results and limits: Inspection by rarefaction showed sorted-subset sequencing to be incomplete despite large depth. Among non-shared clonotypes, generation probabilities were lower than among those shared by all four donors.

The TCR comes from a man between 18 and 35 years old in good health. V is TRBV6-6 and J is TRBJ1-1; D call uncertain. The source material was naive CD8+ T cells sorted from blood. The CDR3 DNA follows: TGTGCCAGCAGTAACAGCATTCGTAACACTGAAGCTTTCTTT. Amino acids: CASSNSIRNTEAFF.